This T cell receptor beta chain was retrieved from a study of blood T cell repertoires in COVID-19. Background on the study: T cells, B-cell-depleted T cells, or PBMCs supplied cDNA or gDNA.

This clone came up a few times. The CDR3 has 15 residues. V was clipped by 6 bases and J by 7 bases, with 19 bases between them. Germline V gives CDR1 MNHEY, CDR2 SVGAGI. Only in-frame clones appear in the TCRdb table, and some are missing; sequencing was by immunoSEQ multiplex PCR. This table has tens of thousands of clones, about 80% appearing once. The rearrangement joins TRBV6-5 to TRBJ2-1; a possible D gene is TRBD1 (5 bases). This clonotype originated in a man aged 45 to 65 with COVID-19, enrolled during active disease. Sequenced material: peripheral blood. CDR3 nucleotide sequence: TGTGCCAGCAGCCCGGGTGGGGCAGGAAGGAATGAGCAGTTCTTC. Residues: CASSPGGAGRNEQFF.